This is a list of T cell receptor beta chains from one sample in a study of blood T cell repertoires in COVID-19. Clones were read by immunoSEQ multiplex PCR, and TCRdb kept only the in-frame ones, dropping some. Altogether more than 250,000 clones are present, over 80% being singletons, with the ten largest covering over 5.5%. Source material: peripheral blood. These receptors were taken from a woman aged 50 to 60 with COVID-19, enrolled during active disease. Both conserved end residues are part of each CDR3. The D gene is left open where the match is weak.

v_gene: TRBV10-1
d_gene: -
CDR3aa: CASSGALDEQFF

v_gene: TRBV6-2/TRBV6-3
d_gene: TRBD1
CDR3aa: CASTPKGQGYEQYF

v_gene: TRBV7-6
d_gene: TRBD2
CDR3aa: CASSLGGPAGGFYEQYF

v_gene: TRBV6-1
d_gene: -
CDR3aa: CASSEAHRSIGNTIYF

v_gene: TRBV9
d_gene: -
CDR3aa: CASTPTTSGANVLTF

v_gene: TRBV7-2
d_gene: TRBD2
CDR3aa: CASSLNVREGRNEQFF

v_gene: TRBV3-1/TRBV3-2
d_gene: -
CDR3aa: CASSQAVGREHYEQYF

v_gene: TRBV29-1
d_gene: -
CDR3aa: CSAQRLSGNTIYF

v_gene: TRBV9
d_gene: TRBD1
CDR3aa: CASSADRGLGNTIYF

v_gene: TRBV5-1
d_gene: TRBD1
CDR3aa: CASSLDRGKGYTF

v_gene: TRBV14
d_gene: TRBD1
CDR3aa: CASSQRGRGARAEAFF

v_gene: TRBV3-1/TRBV3-2
d_gene: -
CDR3aa: CASSQLTGRAYEQYF

v_gene: TRBV1
d_gene: -
CDR3aa: CTRTTTACNQPQHF

v_gene: TRBV30
d_gene: TRBD1
CDR3aa: CAGRTGLLDEQYF

v_gene: TRBV19
d_gene: TRBD1
CDR3aa: CASSTRDRGAEAFF

v_gene: TRBV7-2
d_gene: -
CDR3aa: CASSFRTVSYEQYF

v_gene: TRBV25-1
d_gene: -
CDR3aa: CASSAPDRNTGELFF

v_gene: TRBV10-3
d_gene: -
CDR3aa: CAISTGGTQETQYF

v_gene: TRBV5-4
d_gene: TRBD2
CDR3aa: CAIPIAGGNQETQYF

v_gene: TRBV9
d_gene: TRBD2
CDR3aa: CASSVGPSGTSGSNEQFF

v_gene: TRBV5-4
d_gene: TRBD1
CDR3aa: CASSQNSGGRIGTEAFF

v_gene: TRBV6-1
d_gene: TRBD2
CDR3aa: CASSDNSGSYNEQFF

v_gene: TRBV15
d_gene: TRBD2
CDR3aa: CATSRYTSGPSTDTQYF

v_gene: TRBV7-2
d_gene: TRBD2
CDR3aa: CASSLAGGLAGVEQFF

v_gene: TRBV19
d_gene: -
CDR3aa: CASSLGATGQPQHF

v_gene: TRBV6-5
d_gene: -
CDR3aa: CASRRIGGYNEQFF

v_gene: TRBV2
d_gene: -
CDR3aa: CASNRNKNIQYF

v_gene: TRBV2
d_gene: -
CDR3aa: CASSEVSYRDYGYTF

v_gene: TRBV7-9
d_gene: -
CDR3aa: CASSLEGGGLDYGYTF

v_gene: TRBV2
d_gene: TRBD2
CDR3aa: CASRRLAGSTDTQYF

v_gene: TRBV20-1
d_gene: TRBD1
CDR3aa: CSAWDREAFF

v_gene: TRBV19
d_gene: -
CDR3aa: CASSIVSGAAYEQYF

v_gene: TRBV5-1
d_gene: -
CDR3aa: CASSLARGSYNSPLHF

v_gene: TRBV30
d_gene: -
CDR3aa: CAWRGQQGRQYEQYF

v_gene: TRBV7-3
d_gene: TRBD2
CDR3aa: CASSLRPGLANEQFF

v_gene: TRBV6-1
d_gene: TRBD1
CDR3aa: CASSEKTGGLTEAFF

v_gene: TRBV2
d_gene: -
CDR3aa: CASRDSTNTGELFF

v_gene: TRBV18
d_gene: TRBD1
CDR3aa: CASARQGNTEAFF

v_gene: TRBV21-1
d_gene: -
CDR3aa: CASSKEVFIRGTESSGANVLTF

v_gene: TRBV2
d_gene: TRBD1
CDR3aa: CASRELTGARQPQHF

v_gene: TRBV11-3
d_gene: -
CDR3aa: CASSSLSEQYF

v_gene: TRBV4-2
d_gene: TRBD2
CDR3aa: CASSQDSAFSGSGNEQFF

v_gene: TRBV5-4
d_gene: TRBD2
CDR3aa: CASSSRPGLAVSEQYF

v_gene: TRBV6-5
d_gene: -
CDR3aa: CASAGVEEIGTEAFF

v_gene: TRBV7-3
d_gene: -
CDR3aa: CASSRTRTSTDTQYF

v_gene: TRBV19
d_gene: TRBD2
CDR3aa: CASSIGLAGKADTQYF

v_gene: TRBV19
d_gene: TRBD1
CDR3aa: CASSSFRDRGPNTEAFF

v_gene: TRBV7-9
d_gene: TRBD1
CDR3aa: CASTREGAKNNYGYTF

v_gene: TRBV9
d_gene: TRBD1
CDR3aa: CASSGDDRVWTDSNQPQHF

v_gene: TRBV5-4
d_gene: -
CDR3aa: CASSLGGGGTEAFF

v_gene: TRBV2
d_gene: -
CDR3aa: CASSKQGLGSNEKLFF

v_gene: TRBV7-2
d_gene: TRBD2
CDR3aa: CASSFSTSGTQETQYF

v_gene: TRBV19
d_gene: -
CDR3aa: CASSISGYNQPQHF

v_gene: TRBV30
d_gene: TRBD1
CDR3aa: CAWSSWTGEFGGYTF